This T cell receptor (beta chain) is from a study of OX40 agonist ivuxolimab in advanced cancers. General study findings and limits: Doses of 0.1 to 3.0 mg/kg were accompanied by clonal expansion of CD4+ and CD8+ blood T cells by week 6. Clonal expansion among partial responders at 0.1-3.0 mg/kg ranked near the lowest.

Excluded were patients having autoimmune disease history or systemic immunosuppression. The CDR3 runs to 13 residues. CDR1 is PRHDT, CDR2 FYEKMQ, per germline (reference sequence). The junction had 8 bases not matched to a gene; V was cut back by 6 bases and J by 10 bases. Notes on this clone: Antigen unknown.

The repertoire was sequenced with immunoSEQ multiplex PCR; TCRdb's copy has only in-frame clones and lacks some. The table includes 40,000 to 60,000 clones, 85% to 95% detected once. V gene TRBV13 combines with J gene TRBJ1-2; 10 bases are a match to TRBD1. The source was CD4+ or CD8+ T cells sorted from blood, collected in a trial of the OX40 agonist ivuxolimab. The source is an adult with an advanced solid tumor such as melanoma, head and neck, liver or kidney cancer. DNA for the CDR3: TGTGCCAGCAGATCTCGGGACAGGGGAACCTACACCTTC. Amino acids: CASRSRDRGTYTF.